These 21 T cell receptor beta chains were all obtained from the same sample, sequenced in a study of post-analysis software for immune sequencing data. Regarding the study as a whole: Controls had lower frequencies than patients of about 5 TRBV segments, which included TRBV5-6, TRBV5-1 and TRBV20-1.

Antigen specificity for these receptors is unknown. Included in the TCR beta cDNA libraries were unique molecular identifiers. MiXCR, applied by TCRdb to the PCR reads, yields one record per CDR3 protein. The table shows some 800,000 distinct CDR3 sequences, with just over 45% occurring only once. Sequencing was performed on blood. These receptors originate from a girl under 18 with multiple sclerosis.

The chain recombines TRBV7-2 with TRBJ2-7, with D perhaps matching TRBD2 (6 bases). Per germline, CDR1 SGHTA and CDR2 FQGNSA. This CDR3 region has 16 residues. The ends were cut back, 5 bases at V and 4 bases at J, with 21 bases in the middle. The CDR3 region has the DNA TGTGCCAGCAGCAAAACTAGCTCCCGCTTGGCTTACGAGCAGTACTTC. It is translated as CASSKTSSRLAYEQYF.

The J gene is TRBJ2-1, the V gene TRBV7-8; TRBD1 matches at 7 bases. V gave up 7 bases and J gave up 6 bases; unmatched junction bases: 9. The CDR3 consists of 14 residues. Germline CDR1 reads SGHVS; CDR2 reads FQNEAQ. CDR3 residues: CASKLGTGVNEQFF. The CDR3 DNA reads TGTGCCAGCAAGCTTGGTACAGGGGTCAATGAGCAGTTCTTC.

V usage is TRBV29-1 and J usage is TRBJ2-5; a possible D gene is TRBD1 (6 bases). Germline V gene lookup returns CDR1 SQVTM and CDR2 ANQGSEA. Between the trimmed V and J ends, which lost 4 bases and 4 bases, there was a span of 13 bases. The CDR3 contains 13 residues. DNA for the CDR3: TGCAGCGTTGGACAGGCCCATCGAGAGACCCAGTACTTC. Amino acid sequence: CSVGQAHRETQYF.

This chain links TRBV7-8 with TRBJ2-7; D is uncertain. CDR1 is SGHVS, CDR2 FQNEAQ, per germline. V was pared by 0 bases and J by 2 bases, with 14 bases between. The CDR3 is made up of 16 amino acids. The CDR3 DNA reads as TGTGCCAGCAGCTTAGCTGGCTCAACGATCACCTACGAGCAGTACTTC. It is translated as CASSLAGSTITYEQYF.

This clonotype was found a few times. The chain combines TRBV28 with TRBJ2-4; tentative D call: TRBD1 (5 bases). The J call may be faulty, since TRBJ2-7 better matches the DNA end. Germline V CDR1 and CDR2: MDHEN, SYDVKM. The length of the CDR3 is 13 residues. The CDR3 DNA reads TGTGCCAGCAGTTTCCCAGGGAAGGACGAGCAGTACTTC. It yields the protein CASSFPGKDEQYF.

This chain uses TRBV12-3 or TRBV12-4 with TRBJ2-5; weak D call: TRBD1 (5 bases). The end of the DNA is better explained by TRBJ2-7, so the J call may be wrong. This CDR3 comprises 14 residues. The chain's CDR3 is CASSPDSSLYEQYF. The DNA for the CDR3 is TGTGCCAGCAGTCCCGACAGTTCTCTCTACGAGCAGTACTTC.

The rearrangement links TRBV5-1 to TRBJ2-2; D is perhaps TRBD2 (6 bases). Germline-derived CDR1 and CDR2 are SGHRS and YFSETQ. This CDR3 contains 14 residues. V lost 8 bases and J lost 5, with 16 bases in between. In DNA, the CDR3 is TGCGCCAGTTCCTGGAGGGTATCGACCGGGGAGCTGTTTTTT. Protein: CASSWRVSTGELFF.

The chain links TRBV20-1 to TRBJ2-1, with a possible D match to TRBD2 (5 bases). CDR3 length: 13 residues. Trimming stripped 4 bases from V and 12 bases from J, with 19 bases between. Germline V gene data show CDR1 as DFQATT and CDR2 as SNEGSKA (reference sequence). The CDR3 sequence: CSATTRYTDTQFF. The CDR3 DNA reads as TGCAGTGCTACCACTAGATACACAGATACGCAGTTCTTC.

The gene calls are TRBV12-3 or TRBV12-4 and TRBJ2-5, with D possibly being TRBD2 (5 bases). V was clipped by 6 bases and J by 5 bases, with 13 bases between them. The CDR3 is made up of 13 amino acids. The CDR3 reads CASSVGAGETQYF. Here the CDR3 DNA reads TGTGCCAGCAGCGTGGGTGCGGGTGAGACCCAGTACTTC.

The chain combines TRBV12-3 or TRBV12-4 with TRBJ1-2; 9 bases are shared with TRBD1. There are 15 residues in the CDR3. V dropped 8 bases and J dropped 0; count of bases not matched to a gene: 7. DNA for the CDR3: TGTGCCAGCCGGACAGGGGACGCCTCTAACTATGGCTACACCTTC. Translating gives CASRTGDASNYGYTF.

Turning to this clonotype: The junction does not match germline at one end; this may be a read error. The chain links TRBV7-8 to TRBJ2-1; 10 positions match TRBD2. Germline V gene data show CDR1 as SGHVS and CDR2 as FQNEAQ. CDR3 size: 19 residues. The CDR3 protein is CASSLWARTSGDLYNGQFF. As DNA, the CDR3 is TGTGCCAGCAGCTTATGGGCGCGGACTAGCGGAGACCTCTACAATGGGCAGTTCTTC.

This clonotype has just a few counts. The chain employs TRBV7-2 and TRBJ2-5; D is possibly TRBD2 (7 bases). V was clipped by 5 bases and J by 4 bases, with 14 bases between them. The germline CDR1 and CDR2 sequences are SGHTA and FQGNSA. CDR3 length equals 14 residues. CDR3 sequence (DNA): TGTGCCAGCAGCCCCTTGGGGGGGCCAGAGACCCAGTACTTC. Its translation: CASSPLGGPETQYF.

This clonotype was found a few times. The gene calls are TRBV19 and TRBJ2-3, with no clear D. Trimming removed 4 bases at V and 5 bases at J, with 10 bases between. This CDR3 has 13 amino acids. In germline, CDR1 is LNHDA, CDR2 SQIVND (reference sequence). The CDR3 region has the DNA TGTGCCAGTAGTAGCCAGAGAGGAGATACGCAGTATTTT. It encodes CASSSQRGDTQYF.

The CDR3 DNA is TGTGCCATCAGTAAGGGGGACAGGGGATCCTACGAGCAGTACTTC. Amino acid sequence: CAISKGDRGSYEQYF. This sequence joins TRBV10-3 and TRBJ2-7, with 10 nucleotides matching TRBD1. This CDR3 has 15 residues. V was clipped by 5 bases and J by 1 base; unmatched bases: 5. Per germline, CDR1 ENHRY and CDR2 SYGVKD.

This clonotype came up a few times. The V call is TRBV20-1, the J call TRBJ1-1, with D perhaps TRBD1 (5 bases). From germline, CDR1 is DFQATT and CDR2 SNEGSKA (reference sequence). The CDR3 loop spans 13 amino acids. V was clipped by 5 bases and J by 0 bases, with 10 bases between them. In DNA form, the CDR3 reads TGCAGTGCTTTGGGGGGTATGAACACTGAAGCTTTCTTT. Translated, it gives CSALGGMNTEAFF.

This clonotype came up once. This chain joins TRBV28 and TRBJ2-7, with TRBD2 matching over 10 bases. This CDR3 has 16 amino acids. The germline gives CDR1 MDHEN, CDR2 SYDVKM. With 6 bases clipped from V and 6 bases from J, the junction kept 14 bases outside the gene matches. The CDR3: CASSQPSGRLKREQYF. The CDR3 DNA sequence: TGTGCCAGCAGCCAGCCTAGCGGGAGATTGAAGCGCGAGCAGTACTTC.

The J gene is TRBJ2-3, the V gene TRBV11-2; no clear D. V was cut by 5 bases and J by 0 bases, with 21 bases left in between. Looked up from germline, CDR1 is SGHAT and CDR2 is FQNNGV. This CDR3 has 18 residues. The CDR3 sequence: CASSPPPGRRTSTDTQYF. In DNA form, the CDR3 reads TGTGCCAGCAGCCCCCCACCGGGCAGGAGAACTAGCACAGATACGCAGTATTTT.

The chain couples TRBV5-1 to TRBJ2-7, with D possibly TRBD1 on 7 matching bases. The CDR3 spans 14 residues. Germline CDR1 SGHRS, CDR2 YFSETQ. V gave up 4 bases and J gave up 3 bases, with 14 bases separating them. CDR3 DNA sequence: TGCGCCAGCAGCACGGGGGACAGTAACTACGAGCAGTACTTC. Its translation: CASSTGDSNYEQYF.

A few counts support this clonotype. The gene calls are TRBV3-1 and TRBJ2-7, with a weak D call TRBD1 (5 bases). The CDR3 contains 16 residues. Germline CDR1 is LGHDT and CDR2 is YNNKEL (reference sequence). With 2 bases removed from V and 4 bases from J, the gap between germline ends came to 18 bases. The CDR3 coding sequence is TGTGCCAGCAGCCAATCACCAGACAGAGGAAAATACGAGCAGTACTTC. Translating it yields CASSQSPDRGKYEQYF.

The rearrangement uses TRBV28 and TRBJ2-5, with TRBD1 matching 11 bases. Germline V CDR1 and CDR2: MDHEN, SYDVKM. CDR3 size: 17 residues. Trimming cost V 5 bases and J 2 bases; bases outside gene matches: 10. The CDR3 loop is CASSGFWGTGGQETQYF. In DNA, the CDR3 is TGTGCCAGCAGTGGATTTTGGGGGACAGGGGGGCAAGAGACCCAGTACTTC. Looking up the rest from reference TRBV28 and TRBJ2-5 gives the full variable domain: DVKVTQSSRYLVKRTGEKVFLECVQDMDHENMFWYRQDPGLGLRLIYFSYDVKMKEKGDIPEGYSVSREKKERFSLILESASTNQTSMYLCASSGFWGTGGQETQYFGPGTRLLVL.

The rearrangement joins TRBV12-3 or TRBV12-4 to TRBJ2-5; 9 nucleotides line up with TRBD1. The CDR3 has 15 residues. V lost 5 bases, J lost 2 bases, and 6 bases stayed unmatched. The CDR3 spells CASSTDRGAQETQYF. The CDR3, as DNA: TGTGCCAGCAGTACGGACAGGGGAGCACAAGAGACCCAGTACTTC.